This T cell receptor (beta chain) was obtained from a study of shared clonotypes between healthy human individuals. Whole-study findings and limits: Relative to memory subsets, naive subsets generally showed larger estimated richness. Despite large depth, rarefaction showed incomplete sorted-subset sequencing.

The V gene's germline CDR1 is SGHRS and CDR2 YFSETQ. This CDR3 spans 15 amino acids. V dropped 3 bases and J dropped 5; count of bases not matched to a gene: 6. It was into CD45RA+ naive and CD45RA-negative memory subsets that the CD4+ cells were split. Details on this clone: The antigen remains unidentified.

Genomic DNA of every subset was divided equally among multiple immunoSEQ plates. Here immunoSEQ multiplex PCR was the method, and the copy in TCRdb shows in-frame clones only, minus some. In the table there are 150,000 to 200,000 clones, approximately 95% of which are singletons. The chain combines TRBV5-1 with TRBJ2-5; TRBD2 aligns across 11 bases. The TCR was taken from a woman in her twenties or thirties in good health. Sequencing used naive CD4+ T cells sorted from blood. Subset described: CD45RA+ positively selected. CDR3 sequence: CASSSVAGGVETQYF. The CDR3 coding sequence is TGCGCCAGCAGCTCCGTAGCGGGAGGGGTGGAGACCCAGTACTTC.